The rows below give T cell receptor beta chains drawn from one sample of a study of regulatory T cells in long-lasting Graves disease. TCRdb called the multiplex PCR reads again in MiXCR, with one record for every CDR3 protein. The repertoire has approximately 490,000 distinct CDR3 sequences, 15% to 20% of them found once; the top ten carry approximately 12%. These data are also associated with another study on T cells in Graves' hyperthyroidism and ophthalmopathy.

The sequences come from peripheral blood mononuclear cells (PBMCs), collected at new diagnosis, from a patient treated with antithyroid drugs. These receptors came from a man between 40 and 49 years old with Graves disease. CDR3s include the opening cysteine and the closing phenylalanine or tryptophan. Only part of the rows carry a size: once, few, many, or a class if the clone is expanded.

TRBV20-1	TRBJ1-2	many	CSARSGYTF
TRBV7-3	TRBJ2-1	many	CASSRRSGRGDNEQFF
TRBV24-1	TRBJ2-2	-	CATSDAQDTGELFF
TRBV20-1	TRBJ2-7	-	CSVITAAGSYEQYF
TRBV29-1	TRBJ1-1	-	CSVALDLNTEAFF
TRBV9	TRBJ2-3	-	CASSVSSGSTDTQYF
TRBV7-9	TRBJ1-4	many	CASSLFREANEKLFF
TRBV30	TRBJ2-3	-	CAWSPFYREGQLSTDTQYF
TRBV28	TRBJ2-3	many	CASRLAGGTDTQYF
TRBV5-1	TRBJ1-1	many	CASRVRLMNTEAFF
TRBV28	TRBJ1-2	many	CASSETQRGYGYTF
TRBV28	TRBJ2-5	many	CASSAGTSGYLGETQYF
TRBV12-3/TRBV12-4	TRBJ2-7	many	CASKPGLASYEQYF
TRBV7-9	TRBJ1-4	-	CASSPGQGSNEKLFF
TRBV28	TRBJ2-7	few	CASSFPSGRYYEQYF
TRBV28	TRBJ2-3	few	CASGSEPWPMSTDTQYF
TRBV6-2/TRBV6-3	TRBJ1-4	few	CASSSSATNEKLFF
TRBV5-1	TRBJ2-5	-	CASSPGRALAETQYF
TRBV6-5	TRBJ2-1	many	CASSYGRHNEQFF
TRBV6-1	TRBJ2-1	few	CASSDFERHPSYNEQFF
TRBV24-1	TRBJ2-3	few	CATSDLWSGNPDTQYF
TRBV14	TRBJ2-2	-	CASSQGLGHRTGELFF
TRBV10-3	TRBJ2-7	many	CAISETGTASYEQYF
TRBV6-2/TRBV6-3	TRBJ1-2	few	CASMTGTPGTGRGYTF
TRBV7-9	TRBJ2-1	many	CASSFVRRGEQFF
TRBV2	TRBJ2-1	many	CASSLLAGPYNEQFF
TRBV19	TRBJ2-1	few	CASSASSGLGSYNEQFF
TRBV24-1	TRBJ2-3	many	CATSAIGLAGGNTDTQYF
TRBV11-2	TRBJ1-1	many	CASSLVRQNTEAFF
TRBV7-8	TRBJ2-2	many	CASSLVHPNTGELFF
TRBV2	TRBJ2-7	-	CASRMSSGRAAYEQYF
TRBV5-5	TRBJ1-5	many	CASSKDINSNQPQHF
TRBV6-1	TRBJ2-3	many	CASSDPASGRRWGTQYF
TRBV28	TRBJ2-6	-	CASSSGAAGANVLTF
TRBV3-1	TRBJ2-7	-	CASSQSLLSSYEQYF
TRBV20-1	TRBJ1-5	many	CSASVGERNQPQHF
TRBV3-1	TRBJ2-1	many	CASSQDGPIHYEQFF
TRBV27	TRBJ2-7	many	CASRQAGAWEQYF
TRBV28	TRBJ1-6	many	CASSPRNSPLHF
TRBV11-2	TRBJ2-5	-	CASSLDRLSPGETQYF
TRBV3-1	TRBJ1-4	many	CASSQDLTGREKLFF
TRBV7-9	TRBJ2-7	many	CASSRYGADEQYF
TRBV29-1	TRBJ1-4	once	CSVETQVNEKLFF
TRBV4-2	TRBJ2-5	many	CASSPHLAEFQETQYF
TRBV5-1	TRBJ2-3	many	CASSPGNTDTQYF
TRBV5-1	TRBJ2-7	-	CASSLRDASYEQYF
TRBV19	TRBJ2-1	many	CASSTKKDTFNEQFF
TRBV28	TRBJ2-3	many	CASRPDRHFSTDTQYF
TRBV18	TRBJ2-3	few	CASFTNPDTQYF
TRBV6-1	TRBJ2-7	many	CASRDSGRGYEQYF
TRBV28	TRBJ2-7	-	CASSSLGQGRQYF
TRBV28	TRBJ2-3	many	CASRGSPGGTDTQYF
TRBV30	TRBJ2-7	many	CAWRRSSYEQYF